The 22 T cell receptor beta chains given below trace back to one sample, sequenced in a study of Ad26.COV2.S vaccination and SARS-CoV-2 variants. The treatment was: 15 to 20 received Ad26.COV2.S at low or high dose, single or two shots; about five received placebo; per-sample allocation not given. At day 63 after the first vaccine or placebo injection, samples were drawn. Measured with immunoSEQ multiplex PCR; TCRdb has only the in-frame clones, and not every one. The data show about 400,000 clones, with about 91% seen just once and 1.9% held by the top ten. The sequencing used peripheral blood, collected in a trial of Ad26.COV2.S vaccine versus placebo. The receptors were gathered from a person aged 18 to 59 who received the Ad26.COV2.S COVID-19 vaccine or a placebo.

This clone was counted once. V usage is TRBV9 and J usage is TRBJ2-7, with a weak D call TRBD1 (5 bases). The CDR3 sequence is 14 residues long. Germline lookup yields CDR1 SGDLS and CDR2 YYNGEE. Trimming took 0 bases from V and 6 from J, leaving 13 bases between them. CDR3 loop: CASSVAAGKGEQYF. CDR3 nucleotide sequence: TGTGCCAGCAGCGTAGCGGCAGGGAAGGGCGAGCAGTACTTC.

V gene TRBV15 combines with J gene TRBJ1-5; D uncertain. Trimming pared 1 base from V and 9 bases from J, leaving 7 bases between. CDR3 length equals 12 residues. Germline V gene sequence: CDR1 LNHNV, CDR2 YYDKDF (reference sequence). The CDR3: CATSRADPPQHF. In DNA form, the CDR3 reads TGTGCCACCAGCAGAGCCGATCCGCCCCAGCATTTT.

This chain uses TRBV29-1 with TRBJ2-2; possible D gene TRBD1, 5 bases. Germline loops: CDR1 SQVTM, CDR2 ANQGSEA. There are 11 residues in the CDR3. Trimming removed 6 bases from V and 7 bases from J, with 9 bases in between. The CDR3 loop reads CSVTDIGELFF. The CDR3 DNA reads TGCAGCGTCACGGACATCGGGGAGCTGTTTTTT.

This clone was recorded only once. V is TRBV27 and J is TRBJ2-5; D is possibly TRBD1 (5 bases). The length of the CDR3 is 13 residues. Germline CDR1 and CDR2: MNHEY and SMNVEV (reference sequence). Between the trimmed V and J ends, which lost 3 bases and 3 bases, there was a span of 8 bases. Written as DNA, the CDR3 is TGTGCCAGCAGTTTTGTAGGGGAAGAGACCCAGTACTTC. It is translated as CASSFVGEETQYF.

J is TRBJ2-2 and V is TRBV24-1; TRBD2 matches 8 bases. After removal of 3 bases from V and 5 bases from J, the junction contained 7 bases not matched to a gene. This CDR3 comprises 16 residues. Germline V gene sequence: CDR1 KGHDR, CDR2 SFDVKD. The CDR3 sequence is CATSDPGLVSTGELFF. Here the CDR3 DNA reads TGTGCCACCAGTGATCCGGGACTAGTTTCTACCGGGGAGCTGTTTTTT.

The chain combines TRBV10-1 with TRBJ2-7; 8 bases agree with TRBD2. Germline V CDR1 and CDR2: WNHNN, SYGVQD (reference sequence). The CDR3 contains 18 residues. Trimming removed 0 bases from V and 3 bases from J; junction bases left unmatched: 13. The CDR3 DNA reads TGCGCCAGCAGTGAGTCGTCTAGCGGGTATACTACTTACTACGAGCAGTACTTC. Protein sequence: CASSESSSGYTTYYEQYF.

The chain carries TRBV24-1 and TRBJ2-5; 7 bases line up with TRBD1. The germline CDR1 and CDR2 sequences are KGHDR and SFDVKD. The CDR3 has 15 residues. Unmatched junction bases numbered 8, after V lost 5 bases and J lost 3 bases. CDR3 DNA sequence: TGTGCCACCAGTGCTGACAGGGTAGGGGAAGAGACCCAGTACTTC. Its protein is CATSADRVGEETQYF.

The chain has TRBV11-3 and TRBJ2-1; 8 bases line up with TRBD2. Germline V gives CDR1 SGHNT, CDR2 YENEEA. The CDR3 totals 17 residues. With 6 bases clipped from V and 1 base from J, the junction kept 11 bases outside the gene matches. CDR3 protein: CASRRQRGGRSYNEQFF. Written as DNA, the CDR3 is TGTGCCAGCAGGAGACAGCGGGGCGGGAGGTCCTACAATGAGCAGTTCTTC. Supplemented by reference TRBV11-3 and TRBJ2-1, the full variable domain reads EAGVVQSPRYKIIEKKQPVAFWCNPISGHNTLYWYLQNLGQGPELLIRYENEEAVDDSQLPKDRFSAERLKGVDSTLKIQPAELGDSAVYLCASRRQRGGRSYNEQFFGPGTRLTVL.

This chain links TRBV4-1 with TRBJ1-3; D is unresolved. V lost 1 base and J 0 bases, leaving 19 bases between the germline ends. There are 19 residues in the CDR3. Germline V gene lookup returns CDR1 MGHRA and CDR2 YSYEKL. In DNA form, the CDR3 reads TGCGCCAGCAGCCAAGCATCCTCCTACTCTGCGGTCTCTGGAAACACCATATATTTT. Translated: CASSQASSYSAVSGNTIYF.

This sequence joins TRBV28 and TRBJ2-3; 9 nucleotides match TRBD2. V was pared by 5 bases and J by 6 bases, with 12 bases of the junction left unmatched. Germline V gene lookup returns CDR1 MDHEN and CDR2 SYDVKM. This CDR3 region has 16 residues. The CDR3 sequence is CASSPPGAGGRDTQYF. CDR3 DNA: TGTGCCAGCAGTCCCCCGGGAGCGGGAGGTCGGGATACGCAGTATTTT. Full variable domain (remainder filled in from reference TRBV28 and TRBJ2-3): DVKVTQSSRYLVKRTGEKVFLECVQDMDHENMFWYRQDPGLGLRLIYFSYDVKMKEKGDIPEGYSVSREKKERFSLILESASTNQTSMYLCASSPPGAGGRDTQYFGPGTRLTVL.

V is TRBV27 and J is TRBJ1-6; the D gene is possibly TRBD1 (5 bases). Trimming pared 1 base from V and 12 bases from J, leaving 10 bases between. The CDR3 is 13 residues long. The germline gives CDR1 MNHEY, CDR2 SMNVEV (reference sequence). The CDR3 sequence is CASSLWAGEPLHF. The CDR3 nucleotides are TGTGCCAGCAGTTTATGGGCGGGGGAACCCCTCCACTTT.

This sequence joins TRBV11-3 and TRBJ2-7, with D unresolved. V lost 5 bases, J lost 6 bases, and 17 bases lay in between. Germline-derived CDR1 and CDR2 are SGHNT and YENEEA. The CDR3 consists of 14 residues. DNA of the CDR3: TGTGCCAGCAGCCCTACGCTCCCCGCCGGCGAGCAGTACTTC. Amino acids: CASSPTLPAGEQYF.

For the CDR3, the DNA is TGTGCCAGCAGCGAGGGGTTCGTAACGGATACGCAGTATTTT. Its protein product is CASSEGFVTDTQYF. The chain uses TRBV7-3 and TRBJ2-3; the D call may be TRBD1 or TRBD2 (5 bases each). The CDR3 contains 14 residues. V was trimmed by 5 bases and J by 6 bases, leaving 15 bases between them. Germline V gene data show CDR1 as SGHTA and CDR2 as FQGTGA.

V is TRBV11-2 and J is TRBJ2-7; weak D call: TRBD2 (5 bases). CDR3 length: 15 amino acids. With 0 bases removed from V and 6 bases from J, the gap between germline ends came to 15 bases. Germline V gene lookup returns CDR1 SGHAT and CDR2 FQNNGV. CDR3 amino acids: CASSLDRIAWGEQYF. Written as DNA, the CDR3 is TGTGCCAGCAGCTTAGATCGTATAGCGTGGGGCGAGCAGTACTTC.

V is TRBV11-3 and J is TRBJ2-1; 9 bases map to TRBD2. The CDR3 length is 15 residues. Germline V gene data show CDR1 as SGHNT and CDR2 as YENEEA. With 5 bases clipped from V and 0 bases from J, the junction kept 2 bases outside the gene matches. CDR3 amino acids: CASSPTSGSYNEQFF. The CDR3 nucleotides are TGTGCCAGCAGCCCGACTAGCGGCTCCTACAATGAGCAGTTCTTC.

The V gene is TRBV5-1, the J gene TRBJ2-2, with D possibly being TRBD2 (7 bases). Between the trimmed V and J ends, which lost 9 bases and 4 bases, there was a span of 16 bases. From germline, CDR1 is SGHRS and CDR2 YFSETQ. The CDR3 is made up of 14 amino acids. The CDR3 is CATTPGGGTGELFF. The CDR3 nucleotides read TGCGCCACCACGCCGGGGGGCGGCACCGGGGAGCTGTTTTTT.

This clone was observed once. This rearrangement joins TRBV2 to TRBJ1-4; the D is unclear. Germline V gene data show CDR1 as SNHLY and CDR2 as FYNNEI. V dropped 1 base and J dropped 11 bases, with 8 bases sitting between them. The CDR3 sequence is 12 residues long. CDR3 amino acids: CASSEGLLKLFF. The DNA of the CDR3 is TGTGCCAGCAGTGAAGGGCTCCTGAAACTGTTTTTT.

As for this clone: The sample carries other DNA sequences with the same CDR3. The V and J genes are TRBV29-1 and TRBJ2-5, with D possibly matching TRBD1 (5 bases). The CDR3 loop spans 13 amino acids. The V gene's germline CDR1 is SQVTM and CDR2 ANQGSEA. V gave up 4 bases and J gave up 4 bases, with 13 bases separating them. The CDR3 nucleotides read TGCAGCGTTGCCCGGCAGGGTGGAGAGACCCAGTACTTC. Translating it yields CSVARQGGETQYF. Full variable domain (rest looked up from reference TRBV29-1 and TRBJ2-5): SAVISQKPSRDICQRGTSLTIQCQVDSQVTMMFWYRQQPGQSLTLIATANQGSEATYESGFVIDKFPISRPNLTFSTLTVSNMSPEDSSIYLCSVARQGGETQYFGPGTRLLVL.

The chain links TRBV30 to TRBJ1-1; no firm D call. The germline gives CDR1 GTSNPN, CDR2 SVGIG (reference sequence). V lost 2 bases to trimming and J lost 3 bases, with 10 bases between them. This CDR3 is built from 13 residues. The CDR3 DNA is TGTGCCTGGAGTCGCCGGAGGGACACTGAAGCTTTCTTT. Translation: CAWSRRRDTEAFF.

The gene calls are TRBV21-1 and TRBJ2-3; the table's D gene call, TRBD2, was not cross checked with the DNA. TRBV21-1 is given as a pseudogene. The CDR3 extends over 18 amino acids. The CDR3: CASSKWKTSGPAPDTQYF. CDR3 sequence (DNA): TGTGCCAGCAGCAAATGGAAGACTAGCGGGCCAGCGCCAGATACGCAGTATTTT.

The rearrangement joins TRBV28 to TRBJ1-4, with 9 bases that match TRBD1. With 3 bases clipped from V and 4 bases from J, the junction kept 6 bases outside the gene matches. The CDR3 length is 16 residues. Germline CDR1 and CDR2: MDHEN and SYDVKM. Here the CDR3 reads CASSFSGTGSNEKLFF. The CDR3 region has the DNA TGTGCCAGCAGTTTCTCCGGGACAGGGAGTAATGAAAAACTGTTTTTT.

The gene calls are TRBV4-2 and TRBJ2-7; D is undetermined. Trimming took off 0 bases at V and 0 bases at J, with 9 bases between the two ends. Germline values: CDR1 LGHNA, CDR2 YNFKEQ. This CDR3 contains 15 residues. The CDR3 nucleotides are TGTGCCAGCAGCCAAGAGCAGGCTAGCTCCTACGAGCAGTACTTC. This sequence encodes CASSQEQASSYEQYF.